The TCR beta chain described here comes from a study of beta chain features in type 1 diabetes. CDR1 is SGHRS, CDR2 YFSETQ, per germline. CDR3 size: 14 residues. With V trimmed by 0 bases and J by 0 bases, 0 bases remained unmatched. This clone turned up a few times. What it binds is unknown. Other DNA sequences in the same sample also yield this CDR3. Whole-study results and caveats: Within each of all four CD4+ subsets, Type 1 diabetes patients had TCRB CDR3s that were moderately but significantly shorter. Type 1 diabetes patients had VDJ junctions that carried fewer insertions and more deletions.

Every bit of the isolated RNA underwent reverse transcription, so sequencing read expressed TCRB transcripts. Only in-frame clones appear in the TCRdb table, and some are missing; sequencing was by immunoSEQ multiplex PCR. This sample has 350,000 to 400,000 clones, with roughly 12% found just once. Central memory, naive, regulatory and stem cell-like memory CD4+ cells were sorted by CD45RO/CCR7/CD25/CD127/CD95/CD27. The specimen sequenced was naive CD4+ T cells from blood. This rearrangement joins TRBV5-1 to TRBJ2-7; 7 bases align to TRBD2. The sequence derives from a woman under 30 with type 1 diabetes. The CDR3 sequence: CASSLGGSSYEQYF. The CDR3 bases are TGCGCCAGCAGCTTGGGCGGGAGCTCCTACGAGCAGTACTTC. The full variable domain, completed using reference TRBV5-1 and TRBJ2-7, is KAGVTQTPRYLIKTRGQQVTLSCSPISGHRSVSWYQQTPGQGLQFLFEYFSETQRNKGNFPGRFSGRQFSNSRSEMNVSTLELGDSALYLCASSLGGSSYEQYFGPGTRLTVT.